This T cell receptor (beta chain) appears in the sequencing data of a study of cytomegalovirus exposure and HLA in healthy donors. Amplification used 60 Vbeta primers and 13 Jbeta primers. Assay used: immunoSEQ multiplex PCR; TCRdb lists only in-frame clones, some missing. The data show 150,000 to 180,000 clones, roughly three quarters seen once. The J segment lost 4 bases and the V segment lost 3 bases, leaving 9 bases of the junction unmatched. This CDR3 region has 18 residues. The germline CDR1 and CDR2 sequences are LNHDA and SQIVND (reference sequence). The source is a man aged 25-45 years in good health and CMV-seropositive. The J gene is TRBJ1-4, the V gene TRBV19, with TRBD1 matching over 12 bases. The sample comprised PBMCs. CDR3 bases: TGTGCCAGTAGTATGCCTCCGGGACAGGGGGCAGTTAATGAAAAACTGTTTTTT. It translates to CASSMPPGQGAVNEKLFF.